The 20 T cell receptor beta chains given below trace back to one sample, sequenced in a study of early T cells in non-severe SARS-CoV-2 infection. TCRdb analysed the 5' RACE reads with MiXCR anew, one entry per CDR3 protein. This table holds more than 85,000 distinct CDR3 sequences, roughly 17% found once. Sequencing input: whole blood. The source is an adult who was a healthcare worker with PCR-confirmed SARS-CoV-2 infection or an uninfected control (not recorded which).

The J gene is TRBJ1-5, the V gene TRBV7-2; possibly TRBD1 for D (5 bases). Germline CDR1 SGHTA, CDR2 FQGNSA. V lost 1 base and J 7 bases, leaving 14 bases between the germline ends. The CDR3 covers 15 residues. In DNA, the CDR3 is TGTGCCAGCAGCTTAGATTGGGGGATGGAACAGCCCCAGCATTTT. It is translated as CASSLDWGMEQPQHF. Looking up the rest from reference TRBV7-2 and TRBJ1-5 gives the full variable domain: GAGVSQSPSNKVTEKGKDVELRCDPISGHTALYWYRQSLGQGLEFLIYFQGNSAPDKSGLPSDRFSAERTGGSVSTLTIQRTQQEDSAVYLCASSLDWGMEQPQHFGDGTRLSIL.

The chain is built from TRBV2 and TRBJ1-2; D might be TRBD1 (6 bases). V was shortened by 2 bases and J by 3 bases, with 19 bases between the two germline ends. The germline gives CDR1 SNHLY, CDR2 FYNNEI. There are 17 residues in the CDR3. CDR3: CASSEWRGAPSHYGYTF. In nucleotides, the CDR3 is TGTGCCAGCAGTGAATGGAGGGGGGCTCCTTCCCACTATGGCTACACCTTC.

The gene calls are TRBV2 and TRBJ2-4; D ambiguous. CDR3 size: 15 residues. The germline V gene encodes CDR1 SNHLY and CDR2 FYNNEI. V was cut by 3 bases and J by 4 bases, with 13 bases left in between. The CDR3 coding sequence is TGTGCCAGCAGTGACTTTAGAACAATAAAAAACATTCAGTACTTC. Its translation is CASSDFRTIKNIQYF. Full variable domain (remainder filled in from reference TRBV2 and TRBJ2-4): EPEVTQTPSHQVTQMGQEVILRCVPISNHLYFYWYRQILGQKVEFLVSFYNNEISEKSEIFDDQFSVERPDGSNFTLKIRSTKLEDSAMYFCASSDFRTIKNIQYFGAGTRLSVL.

This clonotype was seen more than once but under ten times. The V and J genes are TRBV4-3 and TRBJ1-1; D is unresolved. Trimming removed 0 bases from V and 5 bases from J, with 4 bases in between. This CDR3 comprises 12 residues. Germline CDR1 and CDR2: LGHNA and YSLEER. The CDR3, as DNA: TGCGCCAGCAGCCAAGATTGGACTGAAGCTTTCTTT. Translating gives CASSQDWTEAFF.

This clonotype was observed at least ten times. The CDR3 DNA reads as TGTGCCACCAGTGATTCCGGGACAGGGAGGACAGATACGCAGTATTTT. Its protein is CATSDSGTGRTDTQYF. The V and J genes are TRBV24-1 and TRBJ2-3, with 9 bases lining up with TRBD1. Trimming at V came to 2 bases and at J to 3 bases, leaving 5 bases not matched to a gene. The CDR3 sequence is 16 residues long. Germline V gene lookup returns CDR1 KGHDR and CDR2 SFDVKD.

This clonotype has ten or more counts. This chain connects TRBV20-1 to TRBJ2-3; 7 positions match TRBD2. Germline-derived CDR1 and CDR2 are DFQATT and SNEGSKA (reference sequence). The CDR3 spans 17 residues. V shed 5 bases and J 3 bases; nucleotides not matched to a gene: 17. Here the CDR3 DNA reads TGCAGTGCTTGCCCGTGGAGCGGGGAAGGTGGGACAGATACGCAGTATTTT. Translated, it gives CSACPWSGEGGTDTQYF.

This chain joins TRBV6-2 or TRBV6-3 and TRBJ2-5, with no clear D. The CDR3 has 13 residues. The germline CDR1 and CDR2 sequences are MNHEY and SVGEGT. The V and J ends lost 7 bases and 4 bases respectively, with 13 bases between them. CDR3 nucleotide sequence: TGTGCCAGCACCCTAAGGCTTCCAGAGACCCAGTACTTC. Encoded protein: CASTLRLPETQYF.

The chain links TRBV6-1 to TRBJ2-5; 8 bases are a match to TRBD1. Germline-derived CDR1 and CDR2 are MNHNS and SASEGT. The ends lost 3 bases at V and 5 bases at J; junction bases unmatched: 5. The CDR3 sequence is 14 residues long. This chain's CDR3 is CASSDATGVETQYF. The CDR3 DNA is TGTGCCAGCAGTGACGCGACAGGGGTTGAGACCCAGTACTTC.

The J gene is TRBJ2-3, the V gene TRBV27, with D hard to call. This CDR3 spans 13 amino acids. V gave up 6 bases and J gave up 3 bases, with 10 bases separating them. CDR1 is MNHEY and CDR2 is SMNVEV in the germline V gene (reference sequence). This chain's CDR3 is CASSKAWTDTQYF. The DNA for the CDR3 is TGTGCCAGCAGCAAGGCGTGGACAGATACGCAGTATTTT.

The rearrangement links TRBV9 to TRBJ1-4; D is perhaps TRBD1 (6 bases). Per germline, CDR1 SGDLS and CDR2 YYNGEE. The CDR3 length is 15 residues. V was clipped by 0 bases and J by 8 bases, with 14 bases between them. The CDR3 is CASSVAEGEGEKLFF. CDR3 bases: TGTGCCAGCAGCGTAGCAGAGGGGGAAGGCGAAAAACTGTTTTTT.

The sample holds a few counts of this clonotype. The chain employs TRBV7-2 and TRBJ2-1; 11 bases align to TRBD2. The V and J ends lost 5 bases and 4 bases, in that order; junction bases with no gene match: 7. The CDR3 runs to 16 residues. In germline, CDR1 is SGHTA, CDR2 FQGNSA. The CDR3 protein is CASSRSGGAKYNEQFF. The CDR3 DNA reads as TGTGCCAGCAGCCGTAGCGGGGGGGCTAAATACAATGAGCAGTTCTTC.

In this sample, this clonotype turned up a few times. The CDR3 reads CASSSLPGQTNNEQFF. The CDR3 nucleotides read TGTGCCAGCAGTTCACTCCCGGGACAGACCAACAATGAGCAGTTCTTC. This sequence joins TRBV7-2 and TRBJ2-1; 7 bases map to TRBD1. CDR1 is SGHTA, CDR2 FQGNSA, per germline. The CDR3 consists of 16 residues. With 6 bases clipped from V and 5 bases from J, the junction kept 13 bases outside the gene matches.

This clonotype was seen only a few times. The rearrangement links TRBV7-2 to TRBJ1-2; D might be TRBD1 (6 bases). There are 14 residues in the CDR3. Trimming removed 2 bases from V and 4 bases from J, with 11 bases in between. CDR1 SGHTA and CDR2 FQGNSA come from the germline V gene. CDR3 region: CASSLIQGVYGYTF. The CDR3 DNA reads TGTGCCAGCAGCTTAATACAGGGAGTCTATGGCTACACCTTC.

This clonotype was detected only a few times. This rearrangement joins TRBV20-1 to TRBJ1-6, with D possibly matching TRBD1 (6 bases). With 2 bases removed from V and 5 bases from J, the gap between germline ends came to 10 bases. Germline V CDR1 and CDR2: DFQATT, SNEGSKA (reference sequence). The length of the CDR3 is 14 residues. The CDR3 DNA reads as TGCAGTGCTAGAAGGACAGATGATAATTCACCCCTCCACTTT. As protein: CSARRTDDNSPLHF.

J is TRBJ2-2 and V is TRBV28; no clear D gene. The CDR3 covers 15 residues. Trimming took 5 bases from V and 0 from J, leaving 10 bases between them. The germline CDR1 and CDR2 sequences are MDHEN and SYDVKM. CDR3 amino acids: CASSLRTANTGELFF. The CDR3 bases are TGTGCCAGCAGTCTCCGGACCGCGAACACCGGGGAGCTGTTTTTT.

In its sample, this clonotype was seen a few times. J is TRBJ2-1 and V is TRBV28; 9 positions match TRBD1. Germline loops: CDR1 MDHEN, CDR2 SYDVKM. The CDR3 is 11 residues long. J lost 12 bases, V lost 5 bases, and 2 bases had no gene match. The CDR3 DNA follows: TGTGCCAGCAGTCGGGGACAGGGGCAGTTCTTC. Amino acids: CASSRGQGQFF.

V gene TRBV5-1 combines with J gene TRBJ2-3; tentatively, D is TRBD2 (6 bases). The CDR3 sequence is 15 residues long. V lost 5 bases, J lost 0 bases, and 13 bases lay in between. Germline values: CDR1 SGHRS, CDR2 YFSETQ. The CDR3 protein is CASREGGTSTDTQYF. The CDR3 bases are TGCGCCAGCAGAGAAGGAGGGACTAGCACAGATACGCAGTATTTT.

This clonotype occurred a few times. The chain joins TRBV11-2 to TRBJ2-7; perhaps TRBD2 as D (5 bases). V lost 5 bases and J lost 3, with 20 bases in between. CDR3 length: 16 amino acids. The V gene's germline CDR1 is SGHAT and CDR2 FQNNGV. This CDR3 reads CASSTPAGGEDYEQYF. The CDR3 DNA reads as TGTGCCAGCAGCACGCCCGCGGGCGGTGAGGACTACGAGCAGTACTTC.

This clonotype occurred many times. Sequence at one end of the junction differs from germline and may be a read error. The chain has TRBV14 and TRBJ2-7; D possibly corresponds to TRBD2 (7 bases). The CDR3 has 15 residues. The germline V gene has CDR1 SGHDN and CDR2 FVKESK. The DNA for the CDR3 is TGTGCCAGCAGCCAAGATGCGGGGGCCTCCCACGAGCAGTACTTC. It specifies CASSQDAGASHEQYF.

V usage is TRBV7-2 and J usage is TRBJ2-4; 7 nucleotides match TRBD2. Germline V gene sequence: CDR1 SGHTA, CDR2 FQGNSA. The CDR3 sequence is 12 residues long. V lost 5 bases, J lost 8 bases, and 3 bases stayed unmatched. This chain's CDR3 is CASSRRGDIQYF. CDR3 nucleotides: TGTGCCAGCAGCCGACGGGGGGACATTCAGTACTTC.